This T cell receptor beta chain was identified in a study of beta chain features in type 1 diabetes. Details on this clone: Antigen: not known.

Study-wide results and caveats: TCRB CDR3s were moderately but significantly shorter in Type 1 diabetes patients in all four CD4+ subsets.

Sequenced material consisted of expressed TCRB transcripts (all of the isolated RNA was reverse transcribed). Profiled with immunoSEQ multiplex PCR; TCRdb holds only in-frame clones, not every one. The sample contains 500,000 to 850,000 clones, 11% to 15% of which appear only once. The sequence was obtained from a man between 18 and 29 years old with type 1 diabetes. What was sequenced was naive CD4+ T cells from blood.

The CDR3 loop reads CSVEARDRNEKLFF. For the CDR3, the DNA is TGCAGCGTTGAAGCGAGGGACAGAAATGAAAAACTGTTTTTT. The chain is built from TRBV29-1 and TRBJ1-4; 7 bases are shared with TRBD1. Germline CDR1 SQVTM, CDR2 ANQGSEA. Trimming removed 1 base from V and 5 bases from J; junction bases left unmatched: 4. The CDR3 has 14 residues.